This TCR beta chain was obtained from a study of vaccination and CD4 T cells after COVID-19. Sample treatment: roughly ten-day PBMC culture with coronavirus spike peptide pools or control peptides (ViraFEST assay). From the unexposed donor, CD4+ T cells were collected ahead of the COVID-19 pandemic (2011-2018). The Oncomine TCR Beta short-read assay was applied to DNA of cultured CD4+ T cells. Genomic DNA was extracted from cultured CD4+ T cells. TCRdb fed the PCR reads into MiXCR, producing one record per CDR3 protein. The repertoire consists of thousands of distinct CDR3 sequences, with around two fifths occurring once and the leading ten covering about 35%. This clonotype is categorized as medium-sized. Its antigen is not identified. Germline CDR1 is MNHNS and CDR2 is SASEGT. Trimming removed 6 bases at V and 8 bases at J, with 16 bases between. CDR3 length: 13 amino acids.

The TCR comes from a human donor in good health. Sequenced sample: CD4+ T cells from blood, cultured in vitro. The chain uses TRBV6-1 and TRBJ1-2, with TRBD1 as a possible D gene (5 bases). The CDR3 protein is CASRIQVGGGYTF. The CDR3 DNA reads TGTGCCAGCAGGATACAGGTCGGGGGAGGCTACACCTTC.